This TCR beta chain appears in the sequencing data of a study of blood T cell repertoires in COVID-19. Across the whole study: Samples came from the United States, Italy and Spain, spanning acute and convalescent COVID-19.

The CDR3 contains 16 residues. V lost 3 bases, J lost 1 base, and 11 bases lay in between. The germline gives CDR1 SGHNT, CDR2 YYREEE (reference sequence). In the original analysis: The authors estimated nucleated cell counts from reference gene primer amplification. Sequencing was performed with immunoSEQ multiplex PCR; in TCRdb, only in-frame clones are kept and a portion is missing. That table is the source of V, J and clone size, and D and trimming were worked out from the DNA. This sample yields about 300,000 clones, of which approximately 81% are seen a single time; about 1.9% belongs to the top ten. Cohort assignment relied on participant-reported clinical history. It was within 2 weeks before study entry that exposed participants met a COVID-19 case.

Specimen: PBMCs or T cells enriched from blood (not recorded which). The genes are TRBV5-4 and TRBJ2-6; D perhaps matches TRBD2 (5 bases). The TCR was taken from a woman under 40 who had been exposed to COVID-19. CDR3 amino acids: CASSSGGFSGANVLTF. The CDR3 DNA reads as TGTGCCAGCAGCTCGGGCGGGTTTTCTGGGGCCAACGTCCTGACTTTC.